Below are 21 T cell receptor beta chains sequenced from a single sample in a study of T cell responses to AZD1222 COVID-19 vaccine. This table comes from immunoSEQ multiplex PCR, and its TCRdb copy is limited to in-frame clones, with some not included. The sample holds 100,000 to 130,000 clones, about 93% seen once. Material: peripheral blood, obtained 28 days after the second AZD1222 dose. These receptor sequences come from an adult who received the AZD1222 COVID-19 vaccine.

The chain carries TRBV7-9 and TRBJ1-1; D is unresolved. The CDR3 loop spans 14 amino acids. The V gene lost 1 base and the J gene lost 1 base, with 7 bases spanning the gap. In germline, CDR1 is SEHNR, CDR2 FQNEAQ (reference sequence). For the CDR3, the DNA is TGTGCCAGCAGCTTAGGTATAGGGAACACTGAAGCTTTCTTT. Its protein product is CASSLGIGNTEAFF.

This chain links TRBV13 with TRBJ2-7; the match to TRBD2 covers 12 bases. V dropped 4 bases and J dropped 2; count of bases not matched to a gene: 6. The V gene's germline CDR1 is PRHDT and CDR2 FYEKMQ (reference sequence). CDR3 length: 16 amino acids. The chain's CDR3 is CASSSSPSGRAYEQYF. CDR3 DNA: TGTGCCAGCAGCTCGTCACCTAGCGGGAGGGCCTACGAGCAGTACTTC.

The rearrangement uses TRBV25-1 and TRBJ1-2; D is possibly TRBD1 (6 bases). The CDR3 contains 13 residues. CDR1 and CDR2 from the germline V gene are MGHDK and SYGVNS. The V end was cut by 5 bases, the J end by 4 bases, with 11 bases between. The CDR3 nucleotides read TGTGCCAGCAGTAGCACAGGGCGCTATGGCTACACCTTC. This translates into CASSSTGRYGYTF.

The V and J genes are TRBV19 and TRBJ2-3; 11 nucleotides align to TRBD1. Germline CDR1 is LNHDA and CDR2 is SQIVND (reference sequence). Losses at the gene ends were 7 bases for V and 4 bases for J; bases not matched to a gene: 4. The CDR3 runs to 14 residues. CDR3 in amino acids: CASKDRGHADTQYF. The CDR3 bases are TGTGCCAGTAAGGACAGGGGGCATGCAGATACGCAGTATTTT. Full variable domain (rest looked up from reference TRBV19 and TRBJ2-3): DGGITQSPKYLFRKEGQNVTLSCEQNLNHDAMYWYRQDPGQGLRLIYYSQIVNDFQKGDIAEGYSVSREKKESFPLTVTSAQKNPTAFYLCASKDRGHADTQYFGPGTRLTVL.

The rearrangement uses TRBV23-1 and TRBJ2-7, with 10 bases that match TRBD1. TRBV23-1 counts as an open reading frame of uncertain function. V was pared by 8 bases and J by 5 bases, with 6 bases of the junction left unmatched. This CDR3 is built from 13 residues. CDR3 DNA: TGCGCCAGCGAACCGACAGGGGGCAACGAGCAGTACTTC. Protein: CASEPTGGNEQYF.

The chain couples TRBV2 to TRBJ1-5; tentatively, D is TRBD1 (6 bases). Trimming pared 6 bases from V and 6 bases from J, leaving 15 bases between. CDR1 SNHLY and CDR2 FYNNEI come from the germline V gene. The CDR3 is 14 amino acids. The CDR3 reads CASSGGGRFQPQHF. In DNA form, the CDR3 reads TGTGCCAGCAGCGGGGGGGGCAGGTTTCAGCCCCAGCATTTT.

The chain carries TRBV7-2 and TRBJ1-5, with a weak D call TRBD1 (5 bases). V was trimmed by 3 bases and J by 2 bases, leaving 8 bases between them. This CDR3 contains 14 residues. Germline values: CDR1 SGHTA, CDR2 FQGNSA. The CDR3 region is CASSLGGGNQPQHF. As DNA, the CDR3 is TGTGCCAGCAGCTTGGGGGGGGGCAATCAGCCCCAGCATTTT.

The chain is built from TRBV7-9 and TRBJ1-6, with 9 bases identical to TRBD1. V lost 4 bases to trimming and J lost 4 bases; unmatched junction nucleotides: 8. The CDR3 totals 17 residues. Germline V gene data show CDR1 as SEHNR and CDR2 as FQNEAQ (reference sequence). In DNA form, the CDR3 reads TGTGCCAGCAGCTCCTTAACAGGGGGCGGATATAATTCACCCCTCCACTTT. Translated: CASSSLTGGGYNSPLHF.

V usage is TRBV7-2 and J usage is TRBJ1-5, with 7 bases identical to TRBD1. Germline V lookup: CDR1 SGHTA, CDR2 FQGNSA. CDR3 length equals 15 residues. J gave up 5 bases and V 3 bases, and 7 bases lay outside the gene matches. DNA for the CDR3: TGTGCCAGCAGCTTGGGGGGACAGACTCATCAGCCCCAGCATTTT. It is translated as CASSLGGQTHQPQHF. Looking up the rest from reference TRBV7-2 and TRBJ1-5 gives the full variable domain: GAGVSQSPSNKVTEKGKDVELRCDPISGHTALYWYRQSLGQGLEFLIYFQGNSAPDKSGLPSDRFSAERTGGSVSTLTIQRTQQEDSAVYLCASSLGGQTHQPQHFGDGTRLSIL.

The CDR3 coding sequence is TGTGCCAGCAGCTTGTACGGGCCCGGAGAGACCCAGTACTTC. This translates into CASSLYGPGETQYF. V and J are TRBV7-2 and TRBJ2-5; no definite D call. Trimming pared 3 bases from V and 4 bases from J, leaving 12 bases between. The germline CDR1 and CDR2 sequences are SGHTA and FQGNSA. This CDR3 has 14 residues.

The V call is TRBV28, the J call TRBJ2-2; the D is unclear. CDR1 is MDHEN and CDR2 is SYDVKM in the germline V gene. V shed 3 bases and J shed 4 bases, with 15 bases lying between them. The CDR3 totals 16 residues. CDR3 sequence reads: CASSFWAISSTGELFF. CDR3 DNA: TGTGCCAGCAGTTTTTGGGCTATTTCGAGCACCGGGGAGCTGTTTTTT.

This chain connects TRBV5-1 to TRBJ1-1, with no clear D. Germline V gene lookup returns CDR1 SGHRS and CDR2 YFSETQ. V was clipped by 3 bases and J by 1 base, with 7 bases between them. This CDR3 is built from 13 residues. As DNA, the CDR3 is TGCGCCAGCAGCTGGGAGAGGAACACTGAAGCTTTCTTT. Protein: CASSWERNTEAFF. The complete variable domain, with remaining parts taken from reference TRBV5-1 and TRBJ1-1, reads KAGVTQTPRYLIKTRGQQVTLSCSPISGHRSVSWYQQTPGQGLQFLFEYFSETQRNKGNFPGRFSGRQFSNSRSEMNVSTLELGDSALYLCASSWERNTEAFFGQGTRLTVV.

The rearrangement joins TRBV6-1 to TRBJ1-1; no clear D. This CDR3 comprises 13 residues. Germline V gene lookup returns CDR1 MNHNS and CDR2 SASEGT. Trimming removed 1 base at V and 2 bases at J, with 5 bases between. Written as DNA, the CDR3 is TGTGCCAGCAGTGAAGGGCTAAACACTGAAGCTTTCTTT. This translates into CASSEGLNTEAFF.

CDR3 in DNA: TGTGCCAGCGAGCGAACCTCTGGAAACACCATATATTTT. Translating gives CASERTSGNTIYF. The rearrangement joins TRBV18 to TRBJ1-3; D not certain. Germline CDR1 reads KGHSH; CDR2 reads LQKENI. The CDR3 is made up of 13 amino acids. V dropped 8 bases and J dropped 0 bases, with 8 bases sitting between them.

This clone showed up just once. The chain has TRBV18 and TRBJ1-1; the match to TRBD1 covers 7 bases. The CDR3 consists of 15 residues. Germline assignment: CDR1 KGHSH and CDR2 LQKENI. Losses at the gene ends were 3 bases for V and 5 bases for J; bases not matched to a gene: 9. CDR3 sequence: CASSPDRQGSTEAFF. The CDR3 DNA reads TGTGCCAGCTCACCCGATCGACAGGGTTCGACTGAAGCTTTCTTT.

The chain employs TRBV28 and TRBJ2-7; D call uncertain. The CDR3 length is 12 residues. V was clipped by 6 bases and J by 2 bases, with 8 bases between them. CDR1 and CDR2 (germline): MDHEN, SYDVKM. The CDR3 DNA reads TGTGCCAGCAGCGAATTCGCCTACGAGCAGTACTTC. This encodes CASSEFAYEQYF. Supplemented by reference TRBV28 and TRBJ2-7, the full variable domain reads DVKVTQSSRYLVKRTGEKVFLECVQDMDHENMFWYRQDPGLGLRLIYFSYDVKMKEKGDIPEGYSVSREKKERFSLILESASTNQTSMYLCASSEFAYEQYFGPGTRLTVT.

This rearrangement joins TRBV19 to TRBJ2-1; D perhaps matches TRBD2 (5 bases). The CDR3 covers 16 residues. Germline V gives CDR1 LNHDA, CDR2 SQIVND (reference sequence). V gave up 7 bases and J gave up 6 bases, with 22 bases separating them. CDR3 residues: CASTPRGITGRNEQFF. CDR3 in DNA: TGTGCCAGTACCCCGAGAGGGATAACGGGCCGCAATGAGCAGTTCTTC. Combining the CDR3 with reference TRBV19 and TRBJ2-1 gives the whole variable domain DGGITQSPKYLFRKEGQNVTLSCEQNLNHDAMYWYRQDPGQGLRLIYYSQIVNDFQKGDIAEGYSVSREKKESFPLTVTSAQKNPTAFYLCASTPRGITGRNEQFFGPGTRLTVL.

The chain carries TRBV6-5 and TRBJ2-7; TRBD1 or TRBD2 may be the D gene (7 bases each). The ends were cut back, 4 bases at V and 6 bases at J, with 16 bases in the middle. There are 14 residues in the CDR3. Germline V gene data show CDR1 as MNHEY and CDR2 as SVGAGI. Written as DNA, the CDR3 is TGTGCCAGCAGTTGGAGGGAGGGGGCGGGCGAGCAGTACTTC. Its translation is CASSWREGAGEQYF.

The gene calls are TRBV30 and TRBJ2-2; 7 bases are a match to TRBD2. Per the germline V gene, CDR1 is GTSNPN and CDR2 is SVGIG (reference sequence). Unmatched junction bases numbered 4, after V lost 0 bases and J lost 3 bases. This CDR3 contains 15 residues. The CDR3 nucleotides are TGTGCCTGGAGTGTCGGGGGGAGGGACACCGGGGAGCTGTTTTTT. It encodes CAWSVGGRDTGELFF.

The chain carries TRBV5-1 and TRBJ2-1; 7 bases fit TRBD1. Germline loops: CDR1 SGHRS, CDR2 YFSETQ. This CDR3 contains 16 residues. V was pared by 1 base and J by 5 bases, with 9 bases of the junction left unmatched. CDR3 nucleotides: TGCGCCAGCAGCTTGACGGGACAGTTGTACAACAATGAGCAGTTCTTC. It specifies CASSLTGQLYNNEQFF. Full variable domain (missing parts from reference TRBV5-1 and TRBJ2-1): KAGVTQTPRYLIKTRGQQVTLSCSPISGHRSVSWYQQTPGQGLQFLFEYFSETQRNKGNFPGRFSGRQFSNSRSEMNVSTLELGDSALYLCASSLTGQLYNNEQFFGPGTRLTVL.

The rearrangement joins TRBV5-4 to TRBJ2-5; 7 positions match TRBD1. The germline gives CDR1 SGHNT, CDR2 YYREEE (reference sequence). J gave up 4 bases and V 1 base, and 7 bases lay outside the gene matches. The CDR3 consists of 15 residues. CDR3 sequence reads: CASSLSDRVRETQYF. The CDR3 region has the DNA TGTGCCAGCAGCTTGAGTGACAGGGTGCGAGAGACCCAGTACTTC.